The clone carrying this T cell receptor beta chain was found many times. This specimen belongs to a study of regulatory T cells in long-lasting Graves disease. Building of the TCR beta libraries involved iRepertoire HTBI primers and Arm-PCR of CDR3 regions. TCRdb recomputed calls from the multiplex PCR reads with MiXCR, one row per CDR3 protein. Of fewer than 400,000 distinct CDR3 sequences in the sample, around 21% were seen once. Trimming at V came to 6 bases and at J to 1 base, leaving 5 bases not matched to a gene. Germline CDR1 DFQATT, CDR2 SNEGSKA (reference sequence). The CDR3 totals 14 residues. Noted time point: persistent/refractory GD, antithyroid drugs over 5 years with positive TRAb. Scientists built the TCR library using RNA that was extracted from PBMCs.

Sample: peripheral blood mononuclear cells (PBMCs), taken when the disease was refractory, from a patient treated with antithyroid drugs. The sequence was collected from a female donor with Graves disease. The rearrangement links TRBV20-1 to TRBJ2-7, with 11 nucleotides matching TRBD1. CDR3 protein: CSAPDRGLSYEQYF. The CDR3 DNA reads as TGCAGTGCGCCGGACAGGGGGCTTTCCTACGAGCAGTACTTC.